Below, 28 T cell receptor beta chains from the same sample are listed, as sequenced in a study of cytotoxic CD8 clonotypes in ibrutinib-treated CLL. Some clones are missing from TCRdb's copy, which holds only in-frame ones; the method was immunoSEQ multiplex PCR. Among roughly 52,000 clones listed, about half were seen once. Sample: PBMCs, taken after 12 months of ibrutinib treatment. These receptors originate from a human donor with chronic lymphocytic leukemia.

This chain joins TRBV5-4 and TRBJ2-2; D is unclear. This CDR3 region has 14 residues. Trimming pared 7 bases from V and 2 bases from J, leaving 12 bases between. CDR1 and CDR2 from the germline V gene are SGHNT and YYREEE (reference sequence). The CDR3 loop is CASGAWVNTGELFF. The CDR3 coding sequence is TGTGCCAGCGGAGCTTGGGTAAACACCGGGGAGCTGTTTTTT.

The rearrangement joins TRBV9 to TRBJ1-1; perhaps TRBD1 as D (5 bases). The V end was cut by 3 bases, the J end by 1 base, with 13 bases between. CDR1 is SGDLS and CDR2 is YYNGEE in the germline V gene. This CDR3 is 15 amino acids long. CDR3 residues: CASSARGTSNTEAFF. The DNA for the CDR3 is TGTGCCAGCAGCGCGAGAGGGACTTCGAACACTGAAGCTTTCTTT.

The chain combines TRBV28 with TRBJ1-1, with D perhaps matching TRBD1 (6 bases). The CDR3 extends over 13 amino acids. Germline CDR1 and CDR2: MDHEN and SYDVKM. V shed 7 bases and J shed 3 bases, with 12 bases lying between them. The CDR3 here is CASIRGGDTEAFF. The CDR3 DNA follows: TGTGCCAGCATCAGGGGAGGTGACACTGAAGCTTTCTTT.

The chain links TRBV5-1 to TRBJ2-3; 7 bases are shared with TRBD1. The CDR3 sequence is 14 residues long. CDR1 is SGHRS, CDR2 YFSETQ, per germline. V lost 4 bases and J lost 2; bases outside the gene matches: 4. The CDR3 DNA follows: TGCGCCAGCAGCCCTGACAGGGCCACAGATACGCAGTATTTT. This encodes CASSPDRATDTQYF.

This clone was detected a few times. The chain has TRBV21-1 and TRBJ2-1; TRBD2, the D gene given by the table, was not confirmed from the DNA. TRBV21-1 is noted as a pseudogene. CDR3 length equals 12 residues. The CDR3 nucleotides read TGTGCCAGCAGCGCGGCGGGACTGGCGCAGTTCTTC. Translation: CASSAAGLAQFF.

This clone was recorded once. Written as DNA, the CDR3 is TGTGCCAGTAGTAAACGCCCTGGGACAGAATCCGGTGGCTACACCTTC. It specifies CASSKRPGTESGGYTF. The V gene is TRBV19, the J gene TRBJ1-2, with 7 bases aligning to TRBD1. Germline-derived CDR1 and CDR2 are LNHDA and SQIVND (reference sequence). The CDR3 spans 16 residues. The V gene end was trimmed by 4 bases and the J gene end by 7 bases; junction bases not matched to a gene: 15.

This clone was recorded a few times. The chain joins TRBV28 to TRBJ1-2, with 8 bases aligning to TRBD1. The trim removed 7 bases at V and 4 bases at J, leaving 8 bases unmatched. Germline V lookup: CDR1 MDHEN, CDR2 SYDVKM. The CDR3 contains 14 residues. CDR3 sequence: CASTGGAKTYGYTF. The CDR3 nucleotides are TGTGCCAGCACAGGGGGCGCTAAAACCTATGGCTACACCTTC.

This chain connects TRBV4-2 to TRBJ2-7; TRBD1 might be the D (5 bases). Germline V lookup: CDR1 LGHNA, CDR2 YNFKEQ. With 2 bases removed from V and 6 bases from J, the gap between germline ends came to 11 bases. This CDR3 spans 13 amino acids. The CDR3 DNA reads TGTGCCAGCAGCCAAATAGCCAGGGTCGAGCAGTACTTC. Residues: CASSQIARVEQYF.

The rearrangement joins TRBV13 to TRBJ2-2; maybe TRBD2 (5 bases). The CDR3 extends over 14 amino acids. CDR1 and CDR2 from the germline V gene are PRHDT and FYEKMQ (reference sequence). Trimming removed 0 bases from V and 5 bases from J, with 7 bases in between. The CDR3 DNA reads TGTGCCAGCAGCTTAGGTCGGGGAACCGGGGAGCTGTTTTTT. It is translated as CASSLGRGTGELFF.

The chain employs TRBV4-2 and TRBJ2-3; 14 bases map to TRBD2. Trimming removed 1 base from V and 0 bases from J; junction bases left unmatched: 9. CDR3 size: 20 residues. Germline assignment: CDR1 LGHNA and CDR2 YNFKEQ. The CDR3 DNA is TGTGCCAGCAGCCAAGCGGGACTAGCGGGAGTGGGTTCTAGCACAGATACGCAGTATTTT. Its translation: CASSQAGLAGVGSSTDTQYF.

Here the CDR3 DNA reads TGTGCCAGCAGCTCCCGGGAGTTCAATGAGCAGTTCTTC. This gives the protein CASSSREFNEQFF. The V call is TRBV7-8, the J call TRBJ2-1; the D gene is possibly TRBD2 (6 bases). Germline values: CDR1 SGHVS, CDR2 FQNEAQ. Trimming stripped 4 bases from V and 6 bases from J, with 10 bases between. The CDR3 extends over 13 amino acids. Together with reference TRBV7-8 and TRBJ2-1, the CDR3 gives the full variable domain: GAGVSQSPRYKVAKRGQDVALRCDPISGHVSLFWYQQALGQGPEFLTYFQNEAQLDKSGLPSDRFFAERPEGSVSTLKIQRTQQEDSAVYLCASSSREFNEQFFGPGTRLTVL.

Ten or more counts support this clone. The chain uses TRBV5-8 and TRBJ1-4; TRBD1 agrees at 9 bases. Germline V gene lookup returns CDR1 SGHTS and CDR2 YDEGEE. The CDR3 is 14 residues long. J was trimmed by 7 bases and V by 4 bases; bases with no gene match: 5. The CDR3 DNA follows: TGTGCCAGCAGCGCGGGACAGGGCGGTGAAAAACTGTTTTTT. Its protein product is CASSAGQGGEKLFF.

This chain joins TRBV6-6 and TRBJ1-1; no reliable D call. V dropped 2 bases and J dropped 7 bases, with 2 bases sitting between them. The CDR3 covers 10 residues. The germline V gene encodes CDR1 MNHNY and CDR2 SVGAGI (reference sequence). Here the CDR3 reads CASSYDEAFF. As DNA, the CDR3 is TGTGCCAGCAGTTACGATGAAGCTTTCTTT.

V gene TRBV11-2 combines with J gene TRBJ2-7; tentative D call: TRBD2 (6 bases). The V gene lost 5 bases and the J gene lost 3 bases, with 23 bases spanning the gap. The CDR3 sequence is 17 residues long. Germline V gene lookup returns CDR1 SGHAT and CDR2 FQNNGV. In DNA, the CDR3 is TGTGCCAGCAGCCGGATTTTTGCGGGGTCAACATTCTACGAGCAGTACTTC. This encodes CASSRIFAGSTFYEQYF.

The chain recombines TRBV28 with TRBJ2-1; D is perhaps TRBD1 (6 bases). The germline V gene has CDR1 MDHEN and CDR2 SYDVKM. The CDR3 totals 12 residues. Trimming removed 6 bases from V and 7 bases from J, with 10 bases in between. CDR3 DNA: TGTGCCAGCAGCCAACAGGGTAATGAGCAGTTCTTC. Translating it yields CASSQQGNEQFF.

V and J are TRBV19 and TRBJ1-1, with D uncertain. The length of the CDR3 is 14 residues. The V and J ends lost 5 bases and 5 bases respectively, with 15 bases between them. Germline CDR1 is LNHDA and CDR2 is SQIVND (reference sequence). The CDR3 DNA reads TGTGCCAGTAGTGACGACATCGTCCGAACTGAAGCTTTCTTT. Protein sequence: CASSDDIVRTEAFF.

The sample holds a few counts of this clone. The chain couples TRBV5-6 to TRBJ2-5; the D gene is possibly TRBD2 (5 bases). The V end lost 0 bases, the J end lost 3 bases, and 9 bases lay between the germline ends. Per germline, CDR1 SGHDT and CDR2 YYEEEE. The CDR3 extends over 14 amino acids. The CDR3 DNA follows: TGTGCCAGCAGCTTGGCCGTCGGGGAAGAGACCCAGTACTTC. It specifies CASSLAVGEETQYF.

This clone was seen only a few times. The rearrangement joins TRBV6-6 to TRBJ2-2; D not resolved. Per germline, CDR1 MNHNY and CDR2 SVGAGI (reference sequence). This CDR3 contains 13 residues. V lost 0 bases and J 8 bases, leaving 7 bases between the germline ends. The CDR3 region is CASSYSIGGELFF. The CDR3, as DNA: TGTGCCAGCAGTTACTCGATTGGGGGGGAGCTGTTTTTT.

This clone was detected a few times. The chain couples TRBV2 to TRBJ1-2; D perhaps matches TRBD1 (5 bases). Germline values: CDR1 SNHLY, CDR2 FYNNEI. This CDR3 comprises 14 residues. V lost 7 bases to trimming and J lost 5 bases, with 17 bases between them. This CDR3 is CASTTNQGAYGYTF. The CDR3 coding sequence is TGTGCCAGCACTACCAATCAGGGAGCGTATGGCTACACCTTC.

V gene TRBV28 combines with J gene TRBJ1-2; 8 nucleotides line up with TRBD1. CDR1 is MDHEN, CDR2 SYDVKM, per germline. Germline trimming cut 8 bases from V and 2 bases from J; bases unmatched to any gene: 10. The CDR3 sequence is 15 residues long. The CDR3 region has the DNA TGTGCCAGCCAGACAGGGGCCCACAGAAACTATGGCTACACCTTC. Its translation is CASQTGAHRNYGYTF.

The chain employs TRBV29-1 and TRBJ1-1; D gene ambiguous. CDR3 length: 10 amino acids. Germline V gene lookup returns CDR1 SQVTM and CDR2 ANQGSEA. CDR3 amino acids: CSFTNTEAFF. The CDR3 DNA follows: TGCTCGTTCACGAACACTGAAGCTTTCTTT.

On this clone: One end of the junction does not line up with germline, which may come from a read error. The chain employs TRBV7-7 and TRBJ2-7; 9 bases align to TRBD2. The CDR3 has 15 residues. CDR1 and CDR2 (germline): SSHAT, FNYEAQ (reference sequence). The CDR3 spells CASSLETSGGGEQYF. The DNA of the CDR3 is TGTGCTAGCAGCTTAGAGACTAGCGGAGGGGGCGAGCAGTACTTC.

This chain joins TRBV28 and TRBJ2-7; D is possibly TRBD2 (6 bases). V shed 10 bases and J shed 7 bases, with 17 bases lying between them. Looked up from germline, CDR1 is MDHEN and CDR2 is SYDVKM. The CDR3 covers 12 residues. CDR3 amino acids: CATTPGVWEQYF. The CDR3 nucleotides are TGTGCCACCACCCCGGGAGTTTGGGAGCAGTACTTC. The variable domain in full, with the rest retrieved from reference TRBV28 and TRBJ2-7, is DVKVTQSSRYLVKRTGEKVFLECVQDMDHENMFWYRQDPGLGLRLIYFSYDVKMKEKGDIPEGYSVSREKKERFSLILESASTNQTSMYLCATTPGVWEQYFGPGTRLTVT.

This clone was seen a few times. The chain combines TRBV30 with TRBJ1-1; D gene unclear. Trimming took 0 bases from V and 5 from J, leaving 13 bases between them. The length of the CDR3 is 14 residues. From germline, CDR1 is GTSNPN and CDR2 SVGIG (reference sequence). This chain's CDR3 is CAWSVPRVGTEAFF. The CDR3 bases are TGTGCCTGGAGTGTACCTAGGGTCGGTACTGAAGCTTTCTTT.

There are many counts of this clone. The chain recombines TRBV28 with TRBJ2-1; D is undetermined. CDR1 is MDHEN, CDR2 SYDVKM, per germline. The germline V and J ends were trimmed by 7 bases and 2 bases, with 12 bases remaining between them. This CDR3 comprises 14 residues. The CDR3 nucleotides read TGTGCCAGCATGGCAATAGCTCCCTACAATGAGCAGTTCTTC. Translation gives CASMAIAPYNEQFF. Full variable domain (outside the CDR3, taken from reference TRBV28 and TRBJ2-1): DVKVTQSSRYLVKRTGEKVFLECVQDMDHENMFWYRQDPGLGLRLIYFSYDVKMKEKGDIPEGYSVSREKKERFSLILESASTNQTSMYLCASMAIAPYNEQFFGPGTRLTVL.

The chain has TRBV28 and TRBJ2-7; D is ambiguous. The CDR3 runs 12 residues. The germline gives CDR1 MDHEN, CDR2 SYDVKM. Trimming removed 7 bases at V and 6 bases at J, with 13 bases between. CDR3: CASTQVGFEQYF. In DNA form, the CDR3 reads TGTGCCAGCACCCAGGTAGGGTTCGAGCAGTACTTC.

This clone has ten or more counts. The DNA of the CDR3 is TGTGCCAGCGTGCAGGGGGGCACAGATACGCAGTATTTT. This encodes CASVQGGTDTQYF. The genes are TRBV28 and TRBJ2-3; TRBD1 matches at 7 bases. CDR1 and CDR2 (germline): MDHEN, SYDVKM. V was clipped by 8 bases and J by 1 base; unmatched bases: 3. The CDR3 is 13 residues long.

This clone showed up just a few times. This chain connects TRBV12-5 to TRBJ2-1, with 9 positions matching TRBD1. V lost 5 bases, J lost 7 bases, and 6 bases stayed unmatched. The CDR3 consists of 14 residues. Germline CDR1 LGHNT, CDR2 FRNRAP. The CDR3 is CASGPGQGRNEQFF. CDR3 coding DNA: TGTGCTAGTGGTCCCGGACAGGGGAGGAATGAGCAGTTCTTC.